This T cell receptor (beta chain) originates from a study of identical twins. The sample holds many counts of this clonotype. Its target is unknown. Everyone who donated was a healthy Caucasian. A single record per CDR3 protein comes from TCRdb applying MiXCR to the 5' RACE reads. The table includes a few hundred thousand distinct CDR3 sequences, about 9% detected once. Trimming stripped 2 bases from V and 9 bases from J, with 11 bases between. Germline V gives CDR1 MGHDK, CDR2 SYGVNS. CDR3 length: 13 amino acids. General study points: Twin pairs had excess sharing that was weaker in beta out-of-frame sequences. Out-of-frame alpha sequences shared by twins were enriched for low generation probability. Insertion counts were lower in abundant cord blood beta clonotypes, a trend that memory repertoires did not show.

The same data also went into a second study, on yellow fever vaccine responses in identical twins.

The sequenced sample consisted of CD8+ T cells sorted from blood. The receptor's source is a woman between 18 and 30 years old in good health. V usage is TRBV25-1 and J usage is TRBJ2-1, with D possibly being TRBD2 (5 bases). CDR3 nucleotides: TGTGCCAGCAGTGAAGTAGGTAGCGTTGAGCAGTTCTTC. Amino acid sequence: CASSEVGSVEQFF.